This entry is about one TCR beta chain. Its antigen remains unknown. For the second PCR, which ran for 7 to 11 cycles, a sample-barcoded 5' primer and a J-beta primer mix were used. Each CDR3 protein is one row after TCRdb ran MiXCR on the 5' RACE reads. The table has hundreds of thousands of distinct CDR3 sequences, approximately 31% seen once. Germline CDR1 reads SGHTA; CDR2 reads FQGNSA. This CDR3 is 14 amino acids long. Trimming removed 2 bases at V and 4 bases at J, with 11 bases between. The data originate from a study of blood T cells in healthy people across ages. Across the study: Capturing about one barcoded beta molecule per two T cells was achieved by template switching. General study findings and limits: Samples with more naive T cells showed higher observed beta diversity.

The TCR comes from a woman older than 75 in good health. Sequenced input: blood. The chain carries TRBV7-2 and TRBJ1-2; unclear D gene. The CDR3 DNA sequence: TGTGCCAGCAGCTTATTAGGCAGTATCTATGGCTACACCTTC. It codes for CASSLLGSIYGYTF.